This TCR beta chain was found in a study of T cell repertoires in urothelial bladder cancer (dated by TCRdb to the late 2010s). Looking at the study overall: Of the 12 resected lesions, three were clinical stage cT0, three were cTa, three were cT1 and three were cT2 or greater. In the study, clonality of the TCR repertoire in bladder tumors was compared against clonality in benign bladder inflammation. About twelve patients with bladder lesions who were undergoing transurethral resection were prospectively identified. Approximately 11 resected bladder lesions, made up of urothelial carcinoma (UC+) and benign (UC-) specimens, were studied.

The germline ends are 16 bases apart after V is trimmed by 4 bases and J by 2 bases. CDR3 length: 16 amino acids, cysteine to phenylalanine. Only the CDR3 DNA is retained, 48 bases long and in frame from the first base. The germline V gene sets CDR1 to SGDLS and CDR2 to YYNGEE. At transurethral resection, specimens of the bladder lesions were collected and then stored at -80C. DNA was extracted from bladder specimens collected at transurethral resection. The TCR beta chain CDR3 region was sequenced with the immunoSEQ assay. The original methods were these. For every specimen, the T-cell fraction, clonal dominance and maximum TCR clone frequency were calculated. TCRdb holds this immuneACCESS table with in-frame rearrangements only. Some clones are missing; in checked studies, unresolved V genes explain under half, and the rest has no known cause. That table furnishes V, J and clone size, whereas the DNA furnished D and trimming. The sample includes fewer than 15,000 clones, with 55% to 80% observed a single time. The top ten clonotypes cover 7% to 9.5% of the sample.

Points on this clone: Its antigen is still unknown. No base quality values were provided; no much bigger clone lies one nucleotide off.

Broader findings and caveats from the paper: Carcinoma specimens had a median tumor infiltrating lymphocyte percentage of more than 1.5%, while benign specimens had a median of around 12%. In carcinoma specimens, one T-cell clone made up as much as 17% of infiltrating lymphocytes, versus over 1.5% in benign specimens. Urothelial carcinoma specimens had fewer T cells than benign specimens, with medians of about 5,800 and 28,000.

The receptor's source is a human donor with urothelial carcinoma. Input material: tumor-infiltrating cells from bladder cancer. Recombination linked TRBV9 to TRBJ1-3; D gene: possibly TRBD1, on 5 matching bases. The CDR3 in this case is CASSPRQSGAGNTIYF. The nucleotide sequence reads as follows: TGTGCCAGCAGCCCCCGACAGAGCGGGGCTGGAAACACCATATATTTT.